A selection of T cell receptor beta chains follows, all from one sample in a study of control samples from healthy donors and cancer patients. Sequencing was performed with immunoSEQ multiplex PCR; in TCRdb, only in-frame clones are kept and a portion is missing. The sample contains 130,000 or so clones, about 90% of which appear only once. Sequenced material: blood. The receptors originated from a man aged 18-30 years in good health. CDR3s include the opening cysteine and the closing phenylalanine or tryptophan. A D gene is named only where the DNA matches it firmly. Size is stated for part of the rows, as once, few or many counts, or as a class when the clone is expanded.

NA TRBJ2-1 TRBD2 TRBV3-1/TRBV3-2 CASSQKRWTSGGFDEQFF TGTGCCAGCAGCCAAAAAAGATGGACTAGCGGGGGGTTCGATGAGCAGTTCTTC
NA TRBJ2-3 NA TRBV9 CATAVGGDGTDTQYF TGTGCCACAGCGGTAGGGGGGGACGGGACAGATACGCAGTATTTT
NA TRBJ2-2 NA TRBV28 CASRGAGYTGELFF TGTGCCAGCAGGGGGGCGGGATACACCGGGGAGCTGTTTTTT
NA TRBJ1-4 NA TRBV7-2 CASSLVSGLNEKLFF TGTGCCAGCAGCTTAGTGTCGGGGCTTAATGAAAAACTGTTTTTT
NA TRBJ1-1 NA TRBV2 CASSAEGGRTEAFF TGTGCCAGCAGTGCTGAGGGGGGGAGGACTGAAGCTTTCTTT
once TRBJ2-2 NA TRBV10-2 CASRDRRDSGELFF TGCGCCAGCAGGGACAGACGGGATTCCGGGGAGCTGTTTTTT
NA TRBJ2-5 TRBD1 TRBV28 CASSPNRGLGWGTQYF TGTGCCAGCAGTCCAAACAGGGGCCTCGGGTGGGGGACCCAGTACTTC
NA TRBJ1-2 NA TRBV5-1 CASSLAASLLANYGYTF TGCGCCAGCAGCTTGGCCGCCAGTCTTTTAGCTAACTATGGCTACACCTTC
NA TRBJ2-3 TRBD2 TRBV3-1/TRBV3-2 CASSQDGLAGTDTQYF TGTGCCAGCAGCCAAGACGGACTAGCGGGTACAGATACGCAGTATTTT
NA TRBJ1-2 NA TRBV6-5 CASRGGGDNYGYTF TGTGCCAGCAGGGGTGGAGGGGACAACTATGGCTACACCTTC
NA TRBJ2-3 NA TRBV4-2 CASSQDAAGPTDTQYF TGTGCCAGCAGCCAAGATGCGGCGGGACCCACAGATACGCAGTATTTT
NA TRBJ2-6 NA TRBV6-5 CASSKDPGANVLTF TGTGCCAGCTCGAAGGATCCTGGGGCCAACGTCCTGACTTTC
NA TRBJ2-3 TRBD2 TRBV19 CASRWGGEDTQYF TGTGCCAGTAGGTGGGGGGGGGAAGATACGCAGTATTTT
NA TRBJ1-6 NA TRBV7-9 CASDRNSPLHF TGTGCCAGCGATAGGAATTCACCCCTCCACTTT
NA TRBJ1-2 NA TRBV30 CAWSLTGQGGYTF TGTGCCTGGAGTCTGACCGGCCAGGGTGGCTACACCTTC
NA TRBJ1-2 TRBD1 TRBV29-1 CSVAHGEGARGYTF TGCAGCGTTGCCCATGGAGAGGGGGCCAGGGGCTACACCTTC
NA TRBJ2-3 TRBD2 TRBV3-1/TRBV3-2 CASSLFTPGLAGNADTQYF TGTGCCAGCAGCCTATTCACCCCCGGACTAGCGGGGAACGCAGATACGCAGTATTTT
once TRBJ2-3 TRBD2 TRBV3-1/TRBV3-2 CASSPPGTRGYYTQYF TGTGCCAGCAGCCCTCCCGGGACTAGGGGATATTATACGCAGTATTTT
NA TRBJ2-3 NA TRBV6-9 CASSCTPGGTDTQYF TGTGCCAGCAGTTGTACCCCAGGGGGCACAGATACGCAGTATTTT
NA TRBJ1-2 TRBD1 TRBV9 CASSARTGDGYGYTF TGTGCCAGCAGCGCCCGGACAGGGGACGGATATGGCTACACCTTC
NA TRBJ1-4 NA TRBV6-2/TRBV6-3 CASSGPNEKLFF TGTGCCAGCAGCGGGCCTAATGAAAAACTGTTTTTT
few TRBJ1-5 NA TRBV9 CASSVSGGGNQPQHF TGTGCCAGCAGCGTATCGGGAGGGGGCAATCAGCCCCAGCATTTT
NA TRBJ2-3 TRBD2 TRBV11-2 CASSLASGGSTDTQYF TGTGCCAGCAGCTTAGCGAGCGGGGGTAGCACAGATACGCAGTATTTT
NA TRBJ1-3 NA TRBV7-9 CASSPLGQSSGNTIYF TGTGCCAGCAGCCCCCTCGGACAGAGCTCTGGAAACACCATATATTTT
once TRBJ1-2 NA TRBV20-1 CSAREGQGYTF TGCAGTGCTAGAGAGGGACAAGGCTACACCTTC
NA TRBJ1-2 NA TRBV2 CASSPDSNYGYTF TGTGCCAGCTCCCCGGACAGTAACTATGGCTACACCTTC
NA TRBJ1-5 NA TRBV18 CASSPDTLRDRSNQPQHF TGTGCCAGCTCACCAGACACTCTACGGGACCGTAGCAATCAGCCCCAGCATTTT
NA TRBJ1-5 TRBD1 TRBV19 CASSIFGTGDQPQHF TGTGCCAGTAGTATTTTCGGGACAGGCGATCAGCCCCAGCATTTT
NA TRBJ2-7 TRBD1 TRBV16 CASSRLDRVNEQYF TGTGCCAGCAGTCGCCTCGACAGGGTCAACGAGCAGTACTTC
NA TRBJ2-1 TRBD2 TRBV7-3 CASSLSGGSYNEQFF TGTGCCAGCAGCTTAAGCGGGGGGTCCTACAATGAGCAGTTCTTC
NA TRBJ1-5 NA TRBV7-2 CASSLSKEQPQHF TGTGCCAGCAGCTTATCTAAGGAACAGCCCCAGCATTTT
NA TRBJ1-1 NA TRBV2 CASSEDTNEAFF TGTGCCAGCAGCGAGGACACAAATGAAGCTTTCTTT
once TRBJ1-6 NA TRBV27 CASSLSSLRDRAYNSPLHF TGTGCCAGCAGTTTATCCAGTCTTAGGGATCGCGCCTATAATTCACCCCTCCACTTT
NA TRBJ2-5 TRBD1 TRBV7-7 CASSSQGGETQYF TGTGCCAGCAGCTCACAGGGGGGAGAGACCCAGTACTTC
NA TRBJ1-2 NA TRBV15 CATSRTNRDGYTF TGTGCCACCAGCAGAACAAACAGAGATGGCTACACCTTC
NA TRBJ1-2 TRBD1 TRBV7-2 CASRPGTEKLPNYGYTF TGTGCCAGCAGACCCGGGACAGAGAAACTTCCTAACTATGGCTACACCTTC